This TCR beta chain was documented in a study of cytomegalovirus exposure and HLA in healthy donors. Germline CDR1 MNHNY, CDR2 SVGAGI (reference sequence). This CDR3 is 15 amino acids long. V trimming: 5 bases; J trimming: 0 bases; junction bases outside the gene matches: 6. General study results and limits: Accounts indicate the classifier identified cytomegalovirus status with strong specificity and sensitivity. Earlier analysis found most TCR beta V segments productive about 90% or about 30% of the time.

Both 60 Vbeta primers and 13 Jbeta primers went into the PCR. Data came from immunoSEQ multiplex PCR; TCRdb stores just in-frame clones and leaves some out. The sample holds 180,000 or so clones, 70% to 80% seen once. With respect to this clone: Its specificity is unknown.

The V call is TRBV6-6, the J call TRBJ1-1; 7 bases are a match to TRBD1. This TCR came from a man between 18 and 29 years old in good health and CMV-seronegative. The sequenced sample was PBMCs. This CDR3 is CASSQDRWMNTEAFF. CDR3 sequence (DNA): TGTGCCAGCAGTCAGGACAGGTGGATGAACACTGAAGCTTTCTTT.